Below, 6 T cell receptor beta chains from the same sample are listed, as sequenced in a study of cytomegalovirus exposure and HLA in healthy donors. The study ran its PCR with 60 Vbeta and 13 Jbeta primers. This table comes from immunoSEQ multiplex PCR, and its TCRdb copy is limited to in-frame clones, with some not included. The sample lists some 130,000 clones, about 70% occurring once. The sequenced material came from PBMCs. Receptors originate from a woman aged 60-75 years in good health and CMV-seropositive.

CDR3 nucleotides: TGTGCCACCGACAGGTACGAGCAGTACTTC. This sequence encodes CATDRYEQYF. The chain couples TRBV11-2 to TRBJ2-7; D might be TRBD1 (6 bases). V lost 10 bases and J 4 bases, leaving 8 bases between the germline ends. The CDR3 is made up of 10 amino acids. The germline gives CDR1 SGHAT, CDR2 FQNNGV.

Here the CDR3 reads CASSVASGWGRGGNIQYF. DNA of the CDR3: TGTGCCAGCAGCGTAGCAAGCGGGTGGGGTCGTGGTGGAAACATTCAGTACTTC. The chain uses TRBV9 and TRBJ2-4; possible D gene TRBD2, 6 bases. V dropped 0 bases and J dropped 6 bases, with 22 bases sitting between them. Germline-derived CDR1 and CDR2 are SGDLS and YYNGEE. This CDR3 region has 18 residues.

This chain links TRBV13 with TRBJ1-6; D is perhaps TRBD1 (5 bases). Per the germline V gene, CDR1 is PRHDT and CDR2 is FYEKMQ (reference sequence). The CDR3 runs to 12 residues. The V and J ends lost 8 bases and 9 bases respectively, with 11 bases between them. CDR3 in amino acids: CASSPGGSPLHF. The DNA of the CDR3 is TGTGCCAGCTCCCCCGGGGGTTCACCCCTCCACTTT. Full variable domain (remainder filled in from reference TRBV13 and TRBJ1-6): AAGVIQSPRHLIKEKRETATLKCYPIPRHDTVYWYQQGPGQDPQFLISFYEKMQSDKGSIPDRFSAQQFSDYHSELNMSSLELGDSALYFCASSPGGSPLHFGNGTRLTVT.

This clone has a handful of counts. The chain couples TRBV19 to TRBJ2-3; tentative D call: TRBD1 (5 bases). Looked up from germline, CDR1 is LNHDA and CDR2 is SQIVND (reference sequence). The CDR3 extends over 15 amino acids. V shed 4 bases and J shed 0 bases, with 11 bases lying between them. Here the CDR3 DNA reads TGTGCCAGTAGTACCGGCCAGGGTAGCACAGATACGCAGTATTTT. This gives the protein CASSTGQGSTDTQYF.

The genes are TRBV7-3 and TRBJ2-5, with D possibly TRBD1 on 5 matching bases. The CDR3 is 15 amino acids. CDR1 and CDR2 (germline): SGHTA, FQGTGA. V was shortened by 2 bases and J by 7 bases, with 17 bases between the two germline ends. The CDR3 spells CASSLGQGVGGTQYF. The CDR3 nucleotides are TGTGCCAGCAGCTTAGGGCAGGGCGTCGGTGGGACCCAGTACTTC. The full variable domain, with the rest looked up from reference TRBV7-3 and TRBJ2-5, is GAGVSQTPSNKVTEKGKYVELRCDPISGHTALYWYRQSLGQGPEFLIYFQGTGAADDSGLPNDRFFAVRPEGSVSTLKIQRTERGDSAVYLCASSLGQGVGGTQYFGPGTRLLVL.

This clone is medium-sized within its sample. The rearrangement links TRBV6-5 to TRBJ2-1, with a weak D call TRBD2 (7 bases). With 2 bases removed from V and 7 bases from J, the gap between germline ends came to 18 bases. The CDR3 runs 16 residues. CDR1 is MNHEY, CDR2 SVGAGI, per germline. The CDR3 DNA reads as TGTGCCAGCAGTTACGGGGGAGGGGAAGGGGGAAATGAGCAGTTCTTC. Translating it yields CASSYGGGEGGNEQFF.